Presented here are 18 T cell receptor beta chains from one specimen sequenced in a study of CD8 T cells in ankylosing spondylitis. TCRdb re-called the 5' RACE reads with MiXCR, one entry per CDR3 protein. The sample contains roughly 280,000 distinct CDR3 sequences, around 18% of which appear only once. Specimen: blood, either unsorted or a sorted T cell fraction (not recorded which). All receptors come from a male donor with ankylosing spondylitis or in good health (not recorded which).

The CDR3 DNA follows: TGTGCCAGCGGTTCGGGGGAACGAGAGACCCAGTACTTC. It translates to CASGSGERETQYF. The chain links TRBV12-3 or TRBV12-4 to TRBJ2-5, with D possibly being TRBD2 (6 bases). V was trimmed by 8 bases and J by 4 bases, leaving 14 bases between them. The CDR3 is 13 amino acids.

This clonotype was found a few times. The genes are TRBV12-3 or TRBV12-4 and TRBJ2-1; D tentatively reads TRBD1 or TRBD2 (7 bases each). The CDR3 contains 16 residues. V dropped 6 bases and J dropped 2 bases, with 17 bases sitting between them. DNA of the CDR3: TGTGCCAGCAGCAGCGACAGGGAGGGACCCTACAATGAGCAGTTCTTC. As protein: CASSSDREGPYNEQFF.

The table lists this clonotype with many counts. The chain's CDR3 is CASSPDTSSDTQYF. The CDR3 DNA reads as TGCGCCAGCTCCCCGGACACCTCCTCAGATACGCAGTATTTT. The V call is TRBV5-1, the J call TRBJ2-3, with D perhaps matching TRBD1 (5 bases). V lost 7 bases, J lost 4 bases, and 16 bases lay in between. Germline V lookup: CDR1 SGHRS, CDR2 YFSETQ. The CDR3 is 14 amino acids.

The chain is built from TRBV5-4 and TRBJ2-5; the D is unclear. Germline V gene data show CDR1 as SGHNT and CDR2 as YYREEE (reference sequence). V was trimmed by 4 bases and J by 7 bases, leaving 17 bases between them. The CDR3 extends over 14 amino acids. The CDR3 protein is CASSQSSTPGTQYF. The CDR3 DNA sequence: TGTGCCAGCAGCCAGTCCTCGACCCCGGGGACCCAGTACTTC.

This clonotype was detected a few times. The chain combines TRBV28 with TRBJ1-2; D is unclear. The germline gives CDR1 MDHEN, CDR2 SYDVKM. This CDR3 is built from 13 residues. Trimming pared 2 bases from V and 0 bases from J, leaving 4 bases between. The CDR3 DNA follows: TGTGCCAGCAGTTTAAATCCTAACTATGGCTACACCTTC. Translating gives CASSLNPNYGYTF.

There are many counts of this clonotype. The rearrangement links TRBV5-1 to TRBJ2-3; a possible D gene is TRBD2 (6 bases). This CDR3 has 15 amino acids. Trimming removed 0 bases from V and 2 bases from J, with 10 bases in between. Per germline, CDR1 SGHRS and CDR2 YFSETQ. In DNA, the CDR3 is TGCGCCAGCAGCTTGGGACTAGGTTCCACAGATACGCAGTATTTT. It codes for CASSLGLGSTDTQYF. Looking up the rest from reference TRBV5-1 and TRBJ2-3 gives the full variable domain: KAGVTQTPRYLIKTRGQQVTLSCSPISGHRSVSWYQQTPGQGLQFLFEYFSETQRNKGNFPGRFSGRQFSNSRSEMNVSTLELGDSALYLCASSLGLGSTDTQYFGPGTRLTVL.

This clonotype was recorded at least ten times. This chain uses TRBV5-1 with TRBJ1-2, with a weak D call TRBD1 (5 bases). The CDR3 contains 13 residues. The V end lost 0 bases, the J end lost 2 bases, and 5 bases lay between the germline ends. Germline loops: CDR1 SGHRS, CDR2 YFSETQ. CDR3 in amino acids: CASSLGQNYGYTF. Here the CDR3 DNA reads TGCGCCAGCAGCTTGGGACAGAACTATGGCTACACCTTC. Looking up the rest from reference TRBV5-1 and TRBJ1-2 gives the full variable domain: KAGVTQTPRYLIKTRGQQVTLSCSPISGHRSVSWYQQTPGQGLQFLFEYFSETQRNKGNFPGRFSGRQFSNSRSEMNVSTLELGDSALYLCASSLGQNYGYTFGSGTRLTVV.

There are a few counts of this clonotype. The gene calls are TRBV3-1 and TRBJ2-3; 7 bases map to TRBD2. With 8 bases clipped from V and 0 bases from J, the junction kept 11 bases outside the gene matches. The CDR3 runs 16 residues. CDR1 is LGHDT, CDR2 YNNKEL, per germline (reference sequence). The CDR3 DNA reads as TGTGCCAGCCTCCCTGGCGGGAGTTTAAGCACAGATACGCAGTATTTT. Its protein is CASLPGGSLSTDTQYF.

This chain joins TRBV29-1 and TRBJ2-5, with a weak D call TRBD1 (6 bases). Trimming cost V 3 bases and J 5 bases, with 16 bases left between them. This CDR3 is 14 amino acids long. CDR1 and CDR2 (germline): SQVTM, ANQGSEA. The CDR3 region has the DNA TGCAGCGTTGATTTGGGGGCGGGCTTGGAGACCCAGTACTTC. Translating gives CSVDLGAGLETQYF.

The chain couples TRBV7-9 to TRBJ2-5, with no clear D. This CDR3 is built from 12 residues. V dropped 4 bases and J dropped 3 bases, with 6 bases sitting between them. Germline V gives CDR1 SEHNR, CDR2 FQNEAQ (reference sequence). The CDR3, as DNA: TGTGCCAGCAGCTCCGTAGAAGAGACCCAGTACTTC. The encoded protein is CASSSVEETQYF.

This chain connects TRBV6-5 to TRBJ2-3; 10 positions match TRBD2. Germline lookup yields CDR1 MNHEY and CDR2 SVGAGI. The CDR3 runs 17 residues. V gave up 4 bases and J gave up 0 bases; unmatched junction bases: 7. The CDR3 loop reads CASSSSSGGPSTDTQYF. CDR3 DNA: TGTGCCAGCAGTTCGTCTAGCGGGGGACCAAGCACAGATACGCAGTATTTT.

The rearrangement uses TRBV18 and TRBJ2-3; TRBD2 matches 7 bases. The CDR3 totals 16 residues. Germline values: CDR1 KGHSH, CDR2 LQKENI. Trimming took 2 bases from V and 3 from J; bases not matched to a gene: 8. The CDR3 bases are TGTGCCAGCTCACCAAAGCGGGGTGTGAGTACAGATACGCAGTATTTT. Its protein product is CASSPKRGVSTDTQYF.

This clonotype was counted a few times. J is TRBJ1-5 and V is TRBV10-3; 10 nucleotides agree with TRBD1. Germline assignment: CDR1 ENHRY and CDR2 SYGVKD. CDR3 length: 14 amino acids. V shed 6 bases and J 4 bases; nucleotides not matched to a gene: 3. The CDR3 loop is CAISGQGENQPQHF. DNA for the CDR3: TGTGCCATCAGCGGACAGGGGGAGAATCAGCCCCAGCATTTT.

This clonotype was counted between two and nine times. The V gene is TRBV12-3 or TRBV12-4, the J gene TRBJ1-1, with D tentatively TRBD1 (5 bases). The CDR3 extends over 14 amino acids. Trimming cost V 1 base and J 2 bases, with 8 bases left between them. This CDR3 reads CASSLGDVNTEAFF. CDR3 nucleotides: TGTGCCAGCAGTTTAGGGGACGTAAACACTGAAGCTTTCTTT.

This chain uses TRBV20-1 with TRBJ1-5, with 9 bases matching TRBD1. Unmatched junction bases numbered 7, after V lost 3 bases and J lost 7 bases. In germline, CDR1 is DFQATT, CDR2 SNEGSKA (reference sequence). The CDR3 is made up of 14 amino acids. This chain's CDR3 is CSARGGQGSQPQHF. The CDR3, as DNA: TGCAGTGCTAGGGGGGGACAGGGTAGCCAGCCCCAGCATTTT.

The chain recombines TRBV6-1 with TRBJ1-4, with 8 bases that match TRBD1. With V trimmed by 4 bases and J by 6 bases, 4 bases remained unmatched. The CDR3 contains 14 residues. Germline-derived CDR1 and CDR2 are MNHNS and SASEGT. CDR3: CASSVPGQDEKLFF. DNA of the CDR3: TGTGCCAGCAGTGTCCCGGGACAGGATGAAAAACTGTTTTTT.

The chain is built from TRBV10-3 and TRBJ2-1; either TRBD1 or TRBD2 may supply D (5 bases each). The V end lost 6 bases, the J end lost 7 bases, and 22 bases lay between the germline ends. Per the germline V gene, CDR1 is ENHRY and CDR2 is SYGVKD. The CDR3 has 16 amino acids. The CDR3 sequence: CAISGVNKGQWNEQFF. CDR3 sequence (DNA): TGTGCCATCAGCGGGGTTAATAAGGGGCAGTGGAATGAGCAGTTCTTC.

This clonotype was counted a few times. The chain combines TRBV7-9 with TRBJ2-4; no definite D call. Germline values: CDR1 SEHNR, CDR2 FQNEAQ (reference sequence). The V and J ends lost 5 bases and 8 bases respectively, with 7 bases between them. The CDR3 covers 11 residues. In DNA form, the CDR3 reads TGTGCCAGCAGCGCCTACGACATTCAGTACTTC. It specifies CASSAYDIQYF.